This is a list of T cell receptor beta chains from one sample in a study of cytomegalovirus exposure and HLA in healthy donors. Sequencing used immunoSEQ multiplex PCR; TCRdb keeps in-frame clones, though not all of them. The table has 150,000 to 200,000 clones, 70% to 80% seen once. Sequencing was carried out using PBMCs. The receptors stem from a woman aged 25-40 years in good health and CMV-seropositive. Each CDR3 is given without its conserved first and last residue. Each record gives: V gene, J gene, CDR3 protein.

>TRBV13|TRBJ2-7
ASSLGQGALGEQY
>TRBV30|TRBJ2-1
AWSPGEGNEQF
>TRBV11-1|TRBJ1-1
ASSFDSEAF
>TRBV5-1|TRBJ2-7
ASSYSSGGIYEQY
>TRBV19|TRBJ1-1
ASSISGQGLEAF
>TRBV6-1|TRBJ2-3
ASSRTDTQY
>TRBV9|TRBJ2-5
ASSVGVAGGLRETQY
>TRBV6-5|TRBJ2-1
ASSPGQGPGEQF
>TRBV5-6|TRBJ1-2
ASSRRSGQGAYGYT
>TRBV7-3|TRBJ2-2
ASSLNLGGGELF